This is a list of T cell receptor beta chains from one sample in a study of OX40 agonist ivuxolimab in advanced cancers. Sequencing used immunoSEQ multiplex PCR; TCRdb keeps in-frame clones, though not all of them. The sample lists 70,000 to 95,000 clones, roughly 85% occurring once. Source: CD4+ or CD8+ T cells sorted from blood, taken in a trial of the OX40 agonist ivuxolimab. These receptors were taken from an adult with an advanced solid tumor such as melanoma, head and neck, liver or kidney cancer. CDR3s include the opening cysteine and the closing phenylalanine or tryptophan. D genes are given only for firm matches. Size is stated for part of the rows, as once, few or many counts, or as a class when the clone is expanded.

clone_size	v_call	j_call	d_call	cdr3_aa	cdr3_nt
NA	TRBV5-1	TRBJ1-1	NA	CASSLGANTEAFF	TGCGCCAGCAGCTTGGGGGCGAACACTGAAGCTTTCTTT
NA	TRBV15	TRBJ2-6	NA	CATSREAIASGANVLTF	TGTGCCACCAGCAGAGAGGCCATAGCCTCTGGGGCCAACGTCCTGACTTTC
NA	TRBV30	TRBJ1-5	TRBD1	CASEGARGQPQHF	TGTGCCTCGGAGGGGGCGCGGGGTCAGCCCCAGCATTTT
few	TRBV27	TRBJ2-1	NA	CASSLNIVNNEQFF	TGTGCCAGCAGTTTAAACATAGTAAACAATGAGCAGTTCTTC
NA	TRBV19	TRBJ2-7	TRBD1	CASGQGYSEQYF	TGTGCTAGTGGACAGGGTTATTCCGAGCAGTACTTC
NA	TRBV11-2	TRBJ1-1	TRBD1	CASSAGQFMNTEAFF	TGTGCCAGCAGCGCGGGACAGTTTATGAACACTGAAGCTTTCTTT
once	TRBV7-2	TRBJ1-4	TRBD1	CASSPSTGTGDEKLFF	TGTGCCAGCAGCCCCAGCACTGGGACAGGGGACGAAAAACTGTTTTTT
once	TRBV4-2	TRBJ1-1	NA	CASSQPGGDGSTEAFF	TGTGCCAGCAGCCAACCCGGGGGGGATGGTAGCACTGAAGCTTTCTTT
NA	TRBV7-2	TRBJ2-5	NA	CASSFQGRETQYF	TGTGCCAGCAGCTTCCAGGGACGAGAGACCCAGTACTTC
NA	TRBV4-1	TRBJ2-7	NA	CASSLELAGSYEQYF	TGCGCCAGCAGCCTCGAGCTGGCGGGTTCCTACGAGCAGTACTTC
NA	TRBV15	TRBJ1-2	NA	CATSRDRQTGYTF	TGTGCCACCAGCAGAGATCGCCAGACGGGGTACACCTTC
NA	TRBV6-6	TRBJ2-1	TRBD2	CASSPGLAYNEQFF	TGTGCCAGCAGTCCGGGACTAGCGTACAATGAGCAGTTCTTC
NA	TRBV19	TRBJ2-5	TRBD1	CASSDRGRETQYF	TGTGCCAGTAGCGACAGGGGCAGGGAGACCCAGTACTTC
NA	TRBV5-4	TRBJ2-7	NA	CASSKETGSGYEQYF	TGTGCCAGCAGCAAGGAGACAGGATCGGGCTACGAGCAGTACTTC
NA	TRBV7-3	TRBJ2-5	TRBD2	CASSSPGLAGSGETQYF	TGTGCCAGCAGCTCTCCGGGACTAGCGGGCTCCGGAGAGACCCAGTACTTC
NA	TRBV5-1	TRBJ2-4	NA	CASSLAGEGNIQYF	TGCGCCAGCAGCTTGGCGGGAGAAGGAAACATTCAGTACTTC
NA	TRBV4-3	TRBJ2-5	TRBD1	CASSSDRVETQYF	TGCGCCAGCAGCTCAGACAGGGTAGAGACCCAGTACTTC
NA	TRBV20-1	TRBJ2-7	NA	CSAMDGYEQYF	TGCAGTGCTATGGACGGGTACGAGCAGTACTTC
NA	TRBV27	TRBJ2-7	TRBD2	CASSPRGSGGPHEQYF	TGTGCCAGCAGTCCCCGAGGAAGCGGGGGACCCCACGAGCAGTACTTC
NA	TRBV6-1	TRBJ2-7	TRBD1	CASPKGGTGAYEQYF	TGTGCCAGCCCCAAAGGAGGGACAGGGGCCTACGAGCAGTACTTC
NA	TRBV14	TRBJ1-1	TRBD1	CASSQRTGLLTEAFF	TGTGCCAGCAGCCAGAGGACAGGCCTTCTCACTGAAGCTTTCTTT